A selection of T cell receptor beta chains follows, all from one sample in a study of radiotherapy plus CTLA-4 blockade in lung cancer. Produced via immunoSEQ multiplex PCR; TCRdb's table is partial and in-frame only. The data hold roughly 53,000 clones, with 84% observed a single time. Sequencing used peripheral blood, obtained from a patient treated with radiotherapy plus ipilimumab. These receptors all come from a human donor with non-small cell lung cancer whose response to radiotherapy plus ipilimumab could not be evaluated. The CDR3 runs from the conserved cysteine through the conserved F or W. D genes are given only for firm matches. Size tells how often a clone was seen (once, few, many) or the class of an expanded clone, and some rows leave it out.

J	V	D	size	CDR3	DNA
TRBJ1-4	TRBV18	TRBD1	.	CASSPQTGGLAKLFF	TGTGCCAGCTCACCGCAGACAGGGGGTTTGGCAAAACTGTTTTTT
TRBJ2-7	TRBV7-6	.	.	CASSPGLSYEQYF	TGTGCCAGCAGCCCGGGACTCTCCTACGAGCAGTACTTC
TRBJ1-1	TRBV28	TRBD1	once	CATDRGAEAFF	TGTGCCACCGACAGGGGTGCTGAAGCTTTCTTT
TRBJ1-3	TRBV6-6	.	.	CASSYGTPGNTIYF	TGTGCCAGCAGTTACGGGACACCCGGAAACACCATATATTTT
TRBJ1-2	TRBV7-2	.	.	CASSLYGINYGYTF	TGTGCCAGCAGCTTATACGGGATAAACTATGGCTACACCTTC
TRBJ1-2	TRBV7-9	.	.	CASSLEDTFYGYTF	TGTGCCAGCAGCTTAGAAGACACTTTCTATGGCTACACCTTC
TRBJ1-3	TRBV6-1	.	.	CASSQLTDTGNTIYF	TGTGCCAGCAGCCAACTGACAGATACTGGAAACACCATATATTTT
TRBJ1-4	TRBV18	.	.	CASSPDRRSEKLFF	TGTGCCAGCTCACCTGACAGGCGCAGTGAAAAACTGTTTTTT
TRBJ1-1	TRBV19	.	.	CASRTVIGPNTEAFF	TGTGCCAGTAGGACAGTCATAGGACCGAACACTGAAGCTTTCTTT
TRBJ2-7	TRBV5-6	TRBD1	.	CASSAPQGAAEQYF	TGTGCCAGCAGCGCACCACAGGGGGCGGCTGAGCAGTACTTC
TRBJ1-1	TRBV2	.	.	CASSVAPNTEAFF	TGTGCCAGCAGTGTTGCGCCGAACACTGAAGCTTTCTTT
TRBJ2-5	TRBV11-3	TRBD1	.	CASSRQGQETQYF	TGTGCCAGCAGCCGACAGGGCCAAGAGACCCAGTACTTC
TRBJ1-1	TRBV4-3	.	.	CASSQDNPHTTFMNTEAFF	TGCGCCAGCAGCCAAGATAACCCCCACACTACCTTCATGAACACTGAAGCTTTCTTT
TRBJ2-3	TRBV27	.	.	CASSLVPSGDTQYF	TGTGCCAGCAGTTTAGTCCCGAGCGGAGATACGCAGTATTTT
TRBJ2-7	TRBV27	.	.	CASSSVQTYEQYF	TGTGCCAGCAGTTCGGTCCAAACCTACGAGCAGTACTTC
TRBJ1-1	TRBV4-1	TRBD1	.	CASSPSPDRGAAAARAAFF	TGCGCCAGCAGCCCTTCGCCGGACAGGGGCGCCGCGGCCGCAAGAGCCGCTTTCTTT
TRBJ1-3	TRBV28	.	.	CASRRPKGGSGNTIYF	TGTGCCAGCAGACGGCCCAAAGGGGGCTCTGGAAACACCATATATTTT
TRBJ2-7	TRBV28	.	.	CASSPAQGPRVYF	TGTGCCAGCAGTCCCGCCCAGGGTCCCCGAGTCTACTTC
TRBJ1-2	TRBV11-2	TRBD1	.	CASSLVQGAHGYTF	TGTGCCAGCAGCTTAGTTCAGGGGGCGCATGGCTACACCTTC
TRBJ2-1	TRBV5-4	TRBD1	once	CASSLGAGGSYNEQFF	TGTGCCAGCAGCTTGGGGGCAGGGGGCTCCTACAATGAGCAGTTCTTC
TRBJ2-5	TRBV4-2	.	few	CASSQGTVQETQYF	TGTGCCAGCAGCCAAGGGACTGTCCAAGAGACCCAGTACTTC
TRBJ1-1	TRBV27	.	.	CASTLTGRNTEAFF	TGTGCCAGCACCCTGACAGGTCGGAACACTGAAGCTTTCTTT
TRBJ2-7	TRBV28	.	.	CASSDSPSYEQYF	TGTGCCAGCAGTGACTCCCCCTCCTACGAGCAGTACTTC
TRBJ1-2	TRBV27	.	.	CASRSGGWGYTF	TGTGCCAGCAGGTCGGGGGGTTGGGGCTACACCTTC
TRBJ1-2	TRBV14	.	.	CASSHYPGGTYGYTF	TGTGCCAGCAGCCATTACCCGGGTGGAACCTATGGCTACACCTTC
TRBJ1-1	TRBV7-9	.	.	CASSSSGHMNTEAFF	TGTGCCAGCAGCTCATCGGGACACATGAACACTGAAGCTTTCTTT
TRBJ2-1	TRBV4-1	.	.	CASSPSQNGNEQFF	TGCGCCAGCAGTCCTAGTCAGAACGGCAATGAGCAGTTCTTC
TRBJ1-1	TRBV19	.	.	CASSIKVSGFKDTEAFF	TGTGCCAGTAGTATTAAGGTTTCGGGGTTTAAGGACACTGAAGCTTTCTTT
TRBJ2-1	TRBV7-9	.	.	CASSPLYNEQFF	TGTGCCAGCAGCCCTTTATACAATGAGCAGTTCTTC
TRBJ2-2	TRBV10-3	.	.	CALNSGEDTGELFF	TGTGCCCTAAACTCGGGGGAGGACACCGGGGAGCTGTTTTTT
TRBJ2-4	TRBV28	.	.	CASSLVVAKNIQYF	TGTGCCAGCAGTTTAGTCGTAGCCAAAAACATTCAGTACTTC
TRBJ2-3	TRBV19	.	.	CATSGTGEPSTDTQYF	TGTGCCACGTCGGGAACTGGGGAGCCTAGCACAGATACGCAGTATTTT
TRBJ1-1	TRBV4-1	.	once	CASSLRGSDTEAFF	TGCGCCAGCAGCCTAAGGGGATCTGACACTGAAGCTTTCTTT
TRBJ2-3	TRBV5-1	TRBD2	.	CASSSSGSRTDTQYF	TGCGCCAGCAGCTCTAGCGGGAGTCGCACAGATACGCAGTATTTT
TRBJ1-5	TRBV28	TRBD1	once	CASSSVRRNRGGDGNQPQHF	TGTGCCAGCAGTTCAGTCCGACGTAACAGGGGCGGGGATGGAAATCAGCCCCAGCATTTT
TRBJ2-7	TRBV7-9	TRBD1	.	CASSSTRGTVYEQYF	TGTGCCAGCAGCTCTACAAGAGGGACAGTCTACGAGCAGTACTTC
TRBJ2-1	TRBV5-4	TRBD2	.	CASSLPNNLAGWTDNEQFF	TGTGCCAGCAGCTTGCCCAACAACTTAGCGGGATGGACGGACAATGAGCAGTTCTTC
TRBJ2-5	TRBV29-1	TRBD1	.	CSVQQGAGETQYF	TGCAGCGTCCAGCAGGGGGCAGGGGAGACCCAGTACTTC
TRBJ2-7	TRBV11-3	TRBD1	.	CASSLRTGNSYEQYF	TGTGCCAGCAGCTTACGGACAGGGAACTCCTACGAGCAGTACTTC
TRBJ2-3	TRBV28	TRBD1	.	CASSLASLGTGSDTQYF	TGTGCCAGCAGTTTGGCTTCCTTAGGGACAGGTAGCGATACGCAGTATTTT
TRBJ2-3	TRBV2	.	.	CASRRDTQYF	TGTGCCAGCAGGAGGGATACGCAGTATTTT
TRBJ2-7	TRBV6-6	.	few	CASSPREAQYF	TGTGCCAGCAGTCCCCGGGAAGCGCAGTACTTC
TRBJ1-2	TRBV28	.	.	CASSGTGGSPTDYGYTF	TGTGCCAGCAGTGGTACCGGTGGGTCCCCAACAGACTATGGCTACACCTTC
TRBJ2-7	TRBV7-2	TRBD2	few	CASSLPTSGPREQYF	TGTGCCAGCAGCCTGCCGACTAGCGGGCCTCGGGAGCAGTACTTC
TRBJ2-3	TRBV2	TRBD1	.	CASNQQGAGTDTQYF	TGTGCCAGCAACCAACAGGGGGCCGGCACAGATACGCAGTATTTT
TRBJ2-1	TRBV27	.	.	CASSLVGTAYNEQFF	TGTGCCAGCAGTTTAGTGGGGACTGCCTACAATGAGCAGTTCTTC
TRBJ1-2	TRBV7-9	.	.	CASQGSYGYTF	TGTGCTTCACAGGGTAGCTATGGCTACACCTTC
TRBJ1-2	TRBV28	.	.	CASSYDVQVGYTF	TGTGCCAGCAGCTATGATGTCCAGGTTGGCTACACCTTC
TRBJ1-2	TRBV29-1	.	few	CSVVKGVRDGYTF	TGCAGCGTTGTAAAGGGGGTTCGCGATGGCTACACCTTC
TRBJ2-1	TRBV6-6	TRBD2	.	CASSQLAGVYNEQFF	TGTGCCAGCAGTCAACTAGCGGGGGTCTACAATGAGCAGTTCTTC
TRBJ2-7	TRBV27	.	.	CASSTPGRLGGSYEQYF	TGTGCCAGCAGTACCCCCGGTCGACTAGGTGGTTCCTACGAGCAGTACTTC
TRBJ2-3	TRBV7-2	TRBD2	.	CASSLVTSGRAKDTQYF	TGTGCCAGCAGCTTAGTGACTAGCGGGAGGGCCAAGGATACGCAGTATTTT
TRBJ2-7	TRBV28	.	.	CASSEFPGISSEQYF	TGTGCCAGCAGCGAATTCCCGGGTATATCGAGCGAGCAGTACTTC
TRBJ2-7	TRBV4-2	TRBD1	.	CASSHPGQGAYEQYF	TGTGCCAGCAGCCACCCGGGACAGGGGGCGTACGAGCAGTACTTC
TRBJ2-7	TRBV5-4	TRBD2	few	CASSPTSGRLEQYF	TGTGCCAGCAGCCCGACTAGCGGGAGGTTGGAGCAGTACTTC